This T cell receptor (beta chain) was sequenced in a study of blood T cell repertoires in COVID-19. Profiled with immunoSEQ multiplex PCR; TCRdb holds only in-frame clones, not every one. In the table there are about 440,000 clones, 90% of which are singletons. V lost 5 bases, J lost 0 bases, and 5 bases lay in between. Germline assignment: CDR1 MNHEY and CDR2 SVGEGT. The CDR3 runs to 13 residues. The chain is built from TRBV6-2 or TRBV6-3 and TRBJ2-1; D is ambiguous. This clonotype was sampled from a man between 18 and 29 years old who had recovered from COVID-19. The sequencing input was PBMCs or T cells enriched from blood (not recorded which). Here the CDR3 DNA reads TGTGCCAGCAGTCCCCACTCCTACAATGAGCAGTTCTTC. It specifies CASSPHSYNEQFF.